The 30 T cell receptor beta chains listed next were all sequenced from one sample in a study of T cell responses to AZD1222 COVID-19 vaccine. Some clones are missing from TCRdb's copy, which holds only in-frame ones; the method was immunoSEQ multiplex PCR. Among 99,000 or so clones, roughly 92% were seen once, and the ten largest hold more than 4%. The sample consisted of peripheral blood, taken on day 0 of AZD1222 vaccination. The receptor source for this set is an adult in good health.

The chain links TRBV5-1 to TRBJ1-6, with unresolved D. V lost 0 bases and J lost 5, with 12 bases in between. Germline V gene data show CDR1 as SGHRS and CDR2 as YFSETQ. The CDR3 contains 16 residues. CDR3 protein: CASSLGTLGDNSPLHF. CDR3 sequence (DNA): TGCGCCAGCAGCTTGGGGACCCTCGGAGATAATTCACCCCTCCACTTT.

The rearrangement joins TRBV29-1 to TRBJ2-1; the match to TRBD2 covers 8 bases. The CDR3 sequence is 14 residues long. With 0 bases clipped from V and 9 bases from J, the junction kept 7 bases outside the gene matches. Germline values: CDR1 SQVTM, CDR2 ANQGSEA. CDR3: CSVEDPTGGGEQFF. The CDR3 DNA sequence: TGCAGCGTTGAAGATCCAACGGGAGGGGGTGAGCAGTTCTTC.

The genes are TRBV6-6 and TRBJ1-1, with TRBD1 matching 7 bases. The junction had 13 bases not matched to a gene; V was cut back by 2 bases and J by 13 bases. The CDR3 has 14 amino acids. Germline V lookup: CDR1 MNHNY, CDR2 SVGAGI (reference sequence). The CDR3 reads CASSYGTADRKVFF. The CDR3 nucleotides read TGTGCCAGCAGTTACGGGACAGCGGATCGGAAGGTTTTCTTT.

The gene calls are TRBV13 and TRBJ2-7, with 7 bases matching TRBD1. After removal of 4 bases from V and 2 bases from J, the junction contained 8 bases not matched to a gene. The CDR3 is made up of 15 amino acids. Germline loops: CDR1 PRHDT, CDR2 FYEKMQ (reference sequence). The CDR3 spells CASSSLGQRPYEQYF. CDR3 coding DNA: TGTGCCAGCAGCTCTCTGGGACAGCGACCCTACGAGCAGTACTTC.

The CDR3 loop is CASSLGIHSNQPQHF. The DNA for the CDR3 is TGCGCCAGCAGCTTGGGTATTCATAGCAATCAGCCCCAGCATTTT. The chain joins TRBV5-1 to TRBJ1-5; the D is unclear. Germline CDR1 and CDR2: SGHRS and YFSETQ. The V end lost 0 bases, the J end lost 0 bases, and 7 bases lay between the germline ends. CDR3 length: 15 amino acids. The full variable domain, rest sourced from reference TRBV5-1 and TRBJ1-5, is KAGVTQTPRYLIKTRGQQVTLSCSPISGHRSVSWYQQTPGQGLQFLFEYFSETQRNKGNFPGRFSGRQFSNSRSEMNVSTLELGDSALYLCASSLGIHSNQPQHFGDGTRLSIL.

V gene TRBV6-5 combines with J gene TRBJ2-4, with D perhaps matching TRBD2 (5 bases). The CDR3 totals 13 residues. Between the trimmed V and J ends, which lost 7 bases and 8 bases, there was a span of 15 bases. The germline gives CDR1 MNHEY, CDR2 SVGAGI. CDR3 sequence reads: CASKKVNGDIQYF. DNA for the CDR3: TGTGCCAGCAAAAAGGTTAACGGGGACATTCAGTACTTC.

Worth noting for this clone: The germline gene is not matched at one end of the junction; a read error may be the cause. CDR3 in DNA: TGTGCCAGCTCAGGGCTAGCGGGATACATTGAGCAGTTCTTC. It encodes CASSGLAGYIEQFF. The chain employs TRBV28 and TRBJ2-1; 9 bases agree with TRBD2. The CDR3 is 14 amino acids. CDR1 and CDR2 (germline): MDHEN, SYDVKM. Supplemented by reference TRBV28 and TRBJ2-1, the full variable domain reads DVKVTQSSRYLVKRTGEKVFLECVQDMDHENMFWYRQDPGLGLRLIYFSYDVKMKEKGDIPEGYSVSREKKERFSLILESASTNQTSMYLCASSGLAGYIEQFFGPGTRLTVL.

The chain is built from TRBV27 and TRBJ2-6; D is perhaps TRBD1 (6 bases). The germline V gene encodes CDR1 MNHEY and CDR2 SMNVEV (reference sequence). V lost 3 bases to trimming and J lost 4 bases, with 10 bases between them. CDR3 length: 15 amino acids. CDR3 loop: CASSFRGSGANVLTF. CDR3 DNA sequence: TGTGCCAGCAGTTTCAGGGGCTCAGGGGCCAACGTCCTGACTTTC.

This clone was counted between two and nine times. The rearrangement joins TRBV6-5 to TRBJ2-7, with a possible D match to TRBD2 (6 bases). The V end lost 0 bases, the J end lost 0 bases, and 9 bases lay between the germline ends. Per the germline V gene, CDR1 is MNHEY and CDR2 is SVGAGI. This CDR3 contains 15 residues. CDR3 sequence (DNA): TGTGCCAGCAGTTACTCGTCCGGGGGCTCCTACGAGCAGTACTTC. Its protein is CASSYSSGGSYEQYF.

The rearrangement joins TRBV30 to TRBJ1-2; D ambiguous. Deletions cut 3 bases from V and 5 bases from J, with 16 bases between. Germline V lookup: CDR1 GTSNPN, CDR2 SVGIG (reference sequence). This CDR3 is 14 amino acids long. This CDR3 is CAWRQPSRSYGYTF. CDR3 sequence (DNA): TGTGCCTGGAGGCAGCCGTCACGCTCTTATGGCTACACCTTC.

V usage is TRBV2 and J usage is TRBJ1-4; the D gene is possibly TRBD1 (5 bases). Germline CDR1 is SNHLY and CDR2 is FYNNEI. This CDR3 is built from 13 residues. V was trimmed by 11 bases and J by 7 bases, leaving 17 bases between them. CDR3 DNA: TGTGCCCAAAGAGGGCCAGGGCCTGAAAAACTGTTTTTT. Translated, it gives CAQRGPGPEKLFF.

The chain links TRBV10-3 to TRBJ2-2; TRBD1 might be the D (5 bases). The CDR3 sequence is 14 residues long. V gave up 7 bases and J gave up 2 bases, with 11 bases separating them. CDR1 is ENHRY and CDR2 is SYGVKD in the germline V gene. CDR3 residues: CAIKRTSNTGELFF. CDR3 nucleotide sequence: TGTGCCATCAAAAGGACATCTAACACCGGGGAGCTGTTTTTT.

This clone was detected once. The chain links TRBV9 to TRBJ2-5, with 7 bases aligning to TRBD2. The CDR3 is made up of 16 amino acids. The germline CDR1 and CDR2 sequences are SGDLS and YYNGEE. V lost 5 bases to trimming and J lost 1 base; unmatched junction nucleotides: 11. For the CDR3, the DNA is TGTGCCAGCAGTGTTAGGGCTAGCGGCCTCCAAGAGACCCAGTACTTC. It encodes CASSVRASGLQETQYF.

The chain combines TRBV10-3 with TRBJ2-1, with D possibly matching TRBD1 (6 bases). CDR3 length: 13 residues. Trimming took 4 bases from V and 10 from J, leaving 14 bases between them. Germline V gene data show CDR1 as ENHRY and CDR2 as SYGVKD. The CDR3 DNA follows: TGTGCCATCAGTGGCGGCGACCAGGGGGAGCAGTTCTTC. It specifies CAISGGDQGEQFF.

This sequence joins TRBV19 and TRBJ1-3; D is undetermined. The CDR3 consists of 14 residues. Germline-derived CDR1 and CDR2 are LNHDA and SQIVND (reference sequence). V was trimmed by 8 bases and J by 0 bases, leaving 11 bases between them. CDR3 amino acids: CASLAGPSGNTIYF. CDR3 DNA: TGTGCCAGTCTAGCAGGACCCTCTGGAAACACCATATATTTT. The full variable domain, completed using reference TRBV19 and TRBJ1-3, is DGGITQSPKYLFRKEGQNVTLSCEQNLNHDAMYWYRQDPGQGLRLIYYSQIVNDFQKGDIAEGYSVSREKKESFPLTVTSAQKNPTAFYLCASLAGPSGNTIYFGEGSWLTVV.

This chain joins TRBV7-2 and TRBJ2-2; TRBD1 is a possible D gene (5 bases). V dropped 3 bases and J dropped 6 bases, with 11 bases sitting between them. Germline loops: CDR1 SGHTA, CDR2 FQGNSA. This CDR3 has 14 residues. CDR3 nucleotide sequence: TGTGCCAGCAGCTTTCTGGGGCTCCCCGGGGAGCTGTTTTTT. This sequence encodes CASSFLGLPGELFF.

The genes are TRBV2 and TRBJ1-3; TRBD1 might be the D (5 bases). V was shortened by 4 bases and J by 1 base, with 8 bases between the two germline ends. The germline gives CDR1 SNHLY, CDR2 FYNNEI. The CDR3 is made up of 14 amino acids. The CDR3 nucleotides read TGTGCCAGCAGTGCAGCAGGGTCTGGAAACACCATATATTTT. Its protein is CASSAAGSGNTIYF.

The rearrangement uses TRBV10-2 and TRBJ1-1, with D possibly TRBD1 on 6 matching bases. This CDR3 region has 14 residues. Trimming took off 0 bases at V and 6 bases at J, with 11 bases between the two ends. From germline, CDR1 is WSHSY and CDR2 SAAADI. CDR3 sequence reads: CASSESTGYAEAFF. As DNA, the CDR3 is TGCGCCAGCAGTGAGTCGACAGGATACGCTGAAGCTTTCTTT.

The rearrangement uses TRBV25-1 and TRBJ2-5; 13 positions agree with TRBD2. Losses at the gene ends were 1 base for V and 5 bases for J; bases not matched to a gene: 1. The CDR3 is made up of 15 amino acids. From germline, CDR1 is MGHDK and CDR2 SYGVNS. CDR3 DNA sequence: TGTGCCAGCAGTGAATGGACTAGCGGGAGTGAGACCCAGTACTTC. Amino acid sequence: CASSEWTSGSETQYF.

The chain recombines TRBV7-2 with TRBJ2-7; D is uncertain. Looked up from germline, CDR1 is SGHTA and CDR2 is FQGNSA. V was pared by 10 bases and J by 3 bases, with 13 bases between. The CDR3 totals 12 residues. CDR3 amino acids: CATVYKGYEQYF. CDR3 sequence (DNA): TGTGCCACGGTTTACAAGGGCTACGAGCAGTACTTC.

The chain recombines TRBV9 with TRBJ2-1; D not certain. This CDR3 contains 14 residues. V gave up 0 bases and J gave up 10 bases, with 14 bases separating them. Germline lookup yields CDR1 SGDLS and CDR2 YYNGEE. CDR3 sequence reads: CASSVDGSLAEQFF. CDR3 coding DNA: TGTGCCAGCAGCGTAGATGGTAGTCTCGCGGAGCAGTTCTTC.

The CDR3 is CASRELGFGQYF. CDR3 DNA: TGTGCCAGCAGAGAACTAGGATTCGGGCAGTACTTC. The V call is TRBV2, the J call TRBJ2-7, with D perhaps TRBD2 (5 bases). The CDR3 spans 12 residues. Germline CDR1 is SNHLY and CDR2 is FYNNEI. Trimming shortened V by 6 bases and J by 9 bases, and 15 bases separated the two germline ends.

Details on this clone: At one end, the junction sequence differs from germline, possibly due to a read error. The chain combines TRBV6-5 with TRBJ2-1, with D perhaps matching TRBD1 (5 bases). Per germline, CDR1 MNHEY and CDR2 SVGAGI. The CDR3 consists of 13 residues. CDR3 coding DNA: TGTGCCAGCAGTTACTCGAGGCACAGGTACGTCATCTTC. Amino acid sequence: CASSYSRHRYVIF.

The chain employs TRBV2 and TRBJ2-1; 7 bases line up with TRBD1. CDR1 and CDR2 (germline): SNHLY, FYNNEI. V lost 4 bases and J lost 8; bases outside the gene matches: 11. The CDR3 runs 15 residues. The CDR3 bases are TGTGCCAGCAGTGCAGAGACAGGGATACTCGATGAGCAGTTCTTC. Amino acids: CASSAETGILDEQFF.

The CDR3 is CASSPFQGDYNEQFF. For the CDR3, the DNA is TGTGCCAGCTCACCGTTCCAGGGGGACTACAATGAGCAGTTCTTC. The rearrangement uses TRBV18 and TRBJ2-1; 7 bases are shared with TRBD1. The CDR3 loop spans 15 amino acids. The J segment lost 3 bases and the V segment lost 3 bases, leaving 5 bases of the junction unmatched. The V gene's germline CDR1 is KGHSH and CDR2 LQKENI.

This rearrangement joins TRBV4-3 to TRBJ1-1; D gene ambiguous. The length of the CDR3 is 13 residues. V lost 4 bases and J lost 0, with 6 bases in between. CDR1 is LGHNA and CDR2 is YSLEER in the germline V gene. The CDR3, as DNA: TGCGCCAGCAGCCGCGTACTGAACACTGAAGCTTTCTTT. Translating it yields CASSRVLNTEAFF.

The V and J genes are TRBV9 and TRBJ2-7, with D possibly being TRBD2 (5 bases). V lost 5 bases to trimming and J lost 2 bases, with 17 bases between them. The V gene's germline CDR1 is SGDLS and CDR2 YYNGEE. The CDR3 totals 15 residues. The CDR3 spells CASSVSGSFTYEQYF. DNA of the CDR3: TGTGCCAGCAGTGTGTCGGGGAGCTTTACCTACGAGCAGTACTTC.

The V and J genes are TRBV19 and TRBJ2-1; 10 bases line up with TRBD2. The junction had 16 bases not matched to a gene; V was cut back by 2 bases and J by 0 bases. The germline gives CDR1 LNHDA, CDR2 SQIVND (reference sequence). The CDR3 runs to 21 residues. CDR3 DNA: TGTGCCAGTAGTATACGAATGAGCGGGAGGGGCCGGAGGAGCTCCTACAATGAGCAGTTCTTC. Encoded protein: CASSIRMSGRGRRSSYNEQFF. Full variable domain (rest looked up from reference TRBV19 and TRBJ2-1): DGGITQSPKYLFRKEGQNVTLSCEQNLNHDAMYWYRQDPGQGLRLIYYSQIVNDFQKGDIAEGYSVSREKKESFPLTVTSAQKNPTAFYLCASSIRMSGRGRRSSYNEQFFGPGTRLTVL.

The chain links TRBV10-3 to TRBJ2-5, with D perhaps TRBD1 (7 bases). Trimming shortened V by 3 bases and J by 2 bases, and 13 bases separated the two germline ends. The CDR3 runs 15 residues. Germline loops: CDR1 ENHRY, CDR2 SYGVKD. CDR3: CAISDPQGGQETQYF. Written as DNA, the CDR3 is TGTGCCATCAGTGACCCTCAGGGGGGTCAAGAGACCCAGTACTTC.

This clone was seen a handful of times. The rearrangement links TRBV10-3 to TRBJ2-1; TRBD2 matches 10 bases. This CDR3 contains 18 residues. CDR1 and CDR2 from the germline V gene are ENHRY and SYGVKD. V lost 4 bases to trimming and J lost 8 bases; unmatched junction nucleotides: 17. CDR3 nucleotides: TGTGCCATCAGTGGTCAGACTAGCGGGTGGACGGGGGGAGATGAGCAGTTCTTC. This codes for CAISGQTSGWTGGDEQFF.